The present TCR beta chain was sequenced within a study of cytomegalovirus exposure and HLA in healthy donors. The donors comprised healthy bone marrow donors. The PCR used 60 Vbeta and 13 Jbeta primers. Assay: immunoSEQ multiplex PCR; the TCRdb copy retains only in-frame clones and omits some. Of under 200,000 clones in the sample, 60% to 80% were seen once. Germline V lookup: CDR1 SGHRS, CDR2 YFSETQ. The CDR3 sequence is 16 residues long. The J segment lost 6 bases and the V segment lost 4 bases, leaving 11 bases of the junction unmatched. The sample was PBMCs. This receptor was identified in a man in his fifties or sixties in good health and CMV-seronegative. The rearrangement joins TRBV5-1 to TRBJ2-3, with TRBD1 matching 10 bases. The CDR3 DNA reads as TGCGCCAGCAGCGCCAGGGGCGGGACAGGGGCGGATACGCAGTATTTT. Its protein product is CASSARGGTGADTQYF.